This T cell receptor (beta chain) was retrieved from a study of cytomegalovirus exposure and HLA in healthy donors (dated by TCRdb to about 2017). Background on the whole study: According to an earlier analysis of a few hundred of the donors, about 170 million T cells yielded some 110 million unique TCR beta sequences and about 300 Gb of sequence data. A later analysis re-examined previously published TCR beta repertoires from more than 550 donors and added high-resolution HLA genotyping to investigate patterns of TCR occurrence. All discovery cohort repertoires had been generated using a single sequencing platform. Class I and class II HLA loci were covered by the typing at four-digit resolution. An earlier analysis of several hundred of the donors applied high-throughput TCR beta sequencing to assess whether each TCR beta V gene segment acted as functional or pseudogenic. A later genetic analysis used genome-wide SNP genotypes for about 65% of the 666 donors, treating that subset as a discovery cohort. Along with the roughly 700-subject first cohort, a separate validation cohort of 120 different subjects was used. Among the roughly 400 genotyped donors, about 85% belonged to the genetic ancestry cluster associated with self-reported Caucasian donors. Typing coverage varied by locus: roughly 629-640 donors for A, B, C, DRB1 and DQB1; roughly 520 for DQA1; about 570 for DPA1; around 490 for DPB1. The study used immunosequencing to profile the T cell repertoires of approximately 640 subjects and linked those repertoires to cytomegalovirus serostatus. Rather than drawing on any new phenotypic data, the later analysis identified candidate immune exposures from TCR beta sequences and the way those sequences occurred across donors. To predict cytomegalovirus infection status, the study brought together high-throughput TCR immunosequencing, statistical association of individual TCRs with disease status, and machine learning. Approximately 330 gigabases of sequencing data and around 88 million unique TCR sequences made up an early release that covered approximately 620 HLA-typed donors. The study aimed to test whether signatures of past pathogen exposure could be identified by cataloging public T cell receptors. Roughly 5 DR-DQ haplotypes were handled as single units for association and clustering because linkage in the cohort was strong. Among about 360 genotyped donors of the cohort, an average of approximately 250,000 unique TCR beta nucleotide sequences were sequenced per donor, around 18% of them non-productive. Donor age, sex, ethnicity and CMV serostatus were collected together with the repertoire data. Findings and caveats that apply to the study as a whole: In a later analysis, the rate of TCR association differed among HLA loci, with DRB1 alleles having the most associated TCRs and HLA-C alleles having the fewest. Because the 87-base-pair reads could not distinguish some IMGT-functional V segments, including TRBV6-2 and TRBV6-3, those segments were excluded. An earlier analysis of approximately 500 of the donors showed that most TCR beta V segments appeared in productive rearrangements either about 90% or about 30% of the time, which broadly matched IMGT annotations. According to a later analysis, most CMV-associated TCR beta chains appeared to be HLA-restricted, and the HLA associations seemed to be driven largely by CMV exposure. In a later analysis, several top co-occurrence clusters were reported to appear linked to parvovirus B19, influenza, CMV and Epstein-Barr virus. A cluster of highly shared sequence variants was judged likely to be a technical artifact of the sequencing pipeline. In a later analysis, HLA-associated TCR beta chains showed more clonal expansion and lower generation probabilities than non-associated chains that were equally common. Linkage disequilibrium might explain the correlated functional status among segregating V segments, but an unknown experimental factor could not be ruled out. Presence/absence analyses assumed roughly uniform sequencing depth across donors, an assumption that may not hold. Because counts were too low, some 17 rarely observed V segments, including chromosome 9 orphons, were left out of the earlier analysis of approximately 500 of the donors. It was suggested by the authors that the approach could potentially be generalized to other disease states and immunological phenotypes. Only TCR beta chains were sequenced in this cohort, and the absence of alpha or paired-chain data limited detectable features. In a later analysis, around 17,000 TCR beta sequences were associated with specific HLA alleles at a false discovery rate of 0.05. The classifier was reported to diagnose cytomegalovirus status with high specificity and sensitivity in both the original cohort and the validation cohort. A few of the identified cytomegalovirus-associated TCR beta chains were confirmed in vitro to be specific for cytomegalovirus antigens. Across donors, most TCR sequences were observed very rarely, whereas some public TCRs were present in many individuals. The only immune exposure information available for the cohort was CMV serostatus. A further reported finding was that TCR beta sequences accurately predicted the HLA-A and HLA-B alleles for most subjects in the first cohort. The study listed 164 TCR beta chains as associated with cytomegalovirus. Assigning TCR associations to individual alleles was difficult when HLA alleles, especially DR and DQ, strongly co-occurred. According to a later genetic analysis, donors in an Asian-associated ancestry cluster had fewer N-insertions in productive TCRs than the roughly 660-donor mean. V-gene and J-gene trimming of TCR beta chains was associated with a missense DCLRE1C variant in a later genetic analysis, and the association was replicated in an independent cohort. Because some donors lacked HLA typing at each locus, the association tests relied only on the typed subset.

The receptor library was made with the immunoSEQ multiplex PCR assay. For the multiplex PCR, a mixture combining 60 forward primers for TCR Vbeta segments and 13 reverse primers for TCR Jbeta segments was used. A multiplex PCR assay on genomic DNA amplified the CDR3 region of rearranged TCR beta genes. Amplified TCR beta libraries were sequenced as 87-base-pair reads on the Illumina HiSeq System. On the study's bioinformatics: Across the roughly 700 repertoires, a later analysis counted approximately 83 million unique TCR beta chains, around 11 million of which were shared by at least two donors. Raw reads were error-corrected and collapsed into unique sequences with a nearest-neighbor algorithm that merged closely related sequences to remove PCR and sequencing errors. CDR3 sequences were aligned to IMGT reference sequences to assign V, D and J gene segments. For a sequence to be retained, at least a six-nucleotide match to both a V gene segment and a J gene segment was required. A rearrangement counted as productive if the CDR3 had no stop codons and remained in frame with V and J, and every other rearrangement counted as non-productive. CDR3 was defined according to IMGT convention as the region running from the second conserved V-encoded cysteine to the conserved J-encoded phenylalanine. The earlier analysis of 500 to 650 of the donors excluded any sequence lacking an unambiguous match to a single V gene segment. In an earlier analysis of 450 to 750 of the donors, a V segment was called functional when productive rearrangements were above 56.7%, and segregating when the standard deviation between donors exceeded 5%. To diagnose cytomegalovirus status from the catalog of TCR beta chain sequences, a statistical classification framework was built. In a later analysis, TCR nucleotide sequences were compared against IMGT/GENE-DB human TR gene sequences so that V and J genes could be assigned. Using the TCRdist pipeline, a later analysis assigned CDR3 sequences along with most-parsimonious VDJ recombination scenarios. In a later analysis, each TCR beta chain was defined by its CDR3 amino acid sequence together with its V-gene family, and reads lacking a unique V-gene family were excluded. In a later analysis, approximately 590 highly shared, low-generation-probability nucleotide sequences were removed to address suspected cross-contamination and a sequencing artifact. In a later analysis, a clonal expansion index for each public chain was calculated from normalized within-repertoire ranks of inferred template counts. In a later analysis, generation probabilities were computed using a VDJ recombination model fitted to out-of-frame rearrangements, and the results were checked against IGoR. Hypergeometric tests were used in a later analysis to score TCR-TCR, TCR-HLA and TCR-CMV co-occurrence, with a repertoire-size bias correction applied to the TCR pairs. A later analysis estimated false discovery rates by permuting HLA or CMV assignments 20 times. In a later analysis, co-occurring TCRs were grouped with DBSCAN, and TCRdist sequence similarity was added when clustering was performed within HLA-allele-positive subsets. Repertoires with fewer than 30,000 or more than 120,000 public chains, plus five repertoires with anomalous nucleotide sharing, were excluded from co-occurrence clustering. TCRdb obtained this table from immuneACCESS and retained in-frame rearrangements with V and J assigned. These tables miss some clones; where compared with another copy, unresolved V genes account for less than half of the shortfall, and the remainder is unexplained. Clone size and V and J calls were adopted from that table, with D and trimming inferred from the DNA. The sample table contains 100,000 to 150,000 clones; only one count was recorded for about 81% of them. The ten top clones hold around 1% of the sample.

About this clone itself: The antigen this receptor binds is unknown. No clone much larger than this one lies a single base away; base qualities are absent.

CDR1 and CDR2 (GTSNPN, SVGIG) derive from the germline V gene (reference sequence). There are 12 amino acids in the CDR3, from cysteine to phenylalanine inclusive. Here the CDR3 DNA is all that survives: 36 bases in frame from base 1. The cohort was made up of 500 to 850 healthy bone marrow donors. All cohort members were sampled while nominally healthy, although unrecorded immune exposures were likely present. The donor was CMV seronegative and belonged to the group of several hundred seronegative cohort members. A peripheral blood sample was provided by each donor, and peripheral blood mononuclear cells were used for TCR beta sequencing. Genomic DNA extraction from the blood cell samples was performed with the Qiagen DNeasy Blood Extraction Kit.

This clonotype originated in a woman in her 30s in good health and CMV-seronegative. The V gene is TRBV30 and the J gene is TRBJ2-5; TRBD1 matches 8 bases in the middle. The assigned J gene may be wrong: the sequence end matches TRBJ2-7 better. Material: PBMCs. The encoded CDR3 is CAWNDRGAEQYF. The nucleotide sequence reads TGTGCCTGGAACGACAGGGGCGCCGAGCAGTACTTC.